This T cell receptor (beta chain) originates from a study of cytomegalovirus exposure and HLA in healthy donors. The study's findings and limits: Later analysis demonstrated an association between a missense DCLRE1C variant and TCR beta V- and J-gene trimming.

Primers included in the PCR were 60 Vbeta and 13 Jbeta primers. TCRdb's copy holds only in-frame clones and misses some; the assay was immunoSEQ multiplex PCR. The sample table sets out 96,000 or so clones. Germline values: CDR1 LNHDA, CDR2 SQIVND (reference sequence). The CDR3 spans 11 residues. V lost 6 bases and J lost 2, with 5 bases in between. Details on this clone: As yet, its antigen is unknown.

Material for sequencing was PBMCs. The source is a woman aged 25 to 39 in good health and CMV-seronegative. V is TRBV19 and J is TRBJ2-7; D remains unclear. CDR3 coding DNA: TGTGCCAGTAGCTCTACCTACGAGCAGTACTTC. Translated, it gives CASSSTYEQYF.